The rows below give T cell receptor beta chains drawn from one sample of a study of T-cell reconstitution after alpha-beta-depleted transplantation in children. A single record per CDR3 protein comes from TCRdb applying MiXCR to the PCR reads. The data hold around 420,000 distinct CDR3 sequences, with around 15% observed a single time. The sequenced sample was PBMCs, mostly from graft donor cells, obtained 360 days after TCRalphabeta/CD19-depleted stem cell transplant. Receptors originate from a boy in the first two years of life who had a stem cell transplant for Wiskott-Aldrich syndrome, so the T cells may come from the graft donor. CDR3s include the opening cysteine and the closing phenylalanine or tryptophan. The order of the fields is V gene, clone size, D gene, J gene, CDR3 protein, CDR3 DNA. D genes are given only for firm matches. Some rows have no size entry. The others give once, few or many, or a class for an expanded clone.

>TRBV4-1|few|TRBD2|TRBJ2-5
CASSQESGLAGRYQETQYF
TGCGCCAGCAGCCAAGAATCGGGACTAGCGGGAAGGTACCAAGAGACCCAGTACTTC
>TRBV28|few|TRBD1|TRBJ1-6
CASSRDRGLQSPLHF
TGTGCCAGCAGTCGGGACAGGGGGCTTCAATCACCCCTCCACTTT
>TRBV5-6|NA|TRBD1|TRBJ2-1
CASSFWDRVVNEQFF
TGTGCCAGCAGCTTTTGGGACAGGGTGGTCAATGAGCAGTTCTTC
>TRBV20-1|few|TRBD2|TRBJ2-7
CSALTSGGTYEQYF
TGCAGTGCTTTAACTAGCGGGGGTACCTACGAGCAGTACTTC
>TRBV2|NA|TRBD1|TRBJ1-2
CAFSGLRDSDSTSYGYTF
TGTGCCTTCAGTGGGCTGAGGGACAGCGATTCCACGTCCTATGGCTACACCTTC
>TRBV5-1|NA|TRBD1|TRBJ2-2
CASHRDRGSGELFF
TGCGCCAGCCACCGGGACAGGGGATCCGGGGAGCTGTTTTTT
>TRBV5-1|NA|TRBD2|TRBJ2-2
CASSFKASGTNTGELFF
TGCGCCAGCAGCTTTAAGGCTAGCGGGACGAACACCGGGGAGCTGTTTTTT
>TRBV20-1|few|TRBD1|TRBJ2-7
CSARSGTGKGYEQYF
TGCAGTGCTAGATCCGGGACAGGAAAGGGATACGAGCAGTACTTC
>TRBV12-3/TRBV12-4|many|NA|TRBJ2-7
CASSLGRVYEQYF
TGTGCCAGCAGTTTGGGCAGGGTTTACGAACAGTACTTC
>TRBV5-5|NA|TRBD2|TRBJ2-1
CASSRGRGRDVEQFF
TGTGCCAGCAGCCGAGGTCGCGGGAGGGATGTTGAGCAGTTCTTC
>TRBV4-1|NA|TRBD1|TRBJ2-1
CASSLMTGEANEQFF
TGCGCCAGCAGCCTTATGACAGGGGAGGCGAATGAGCAGTTCTTC
>TRBV27|NA|TRBD1|TRBJ2-1
CASTLGGRVHEQFF
TGTGCCAGCACCCTAGGGGGCAGGGTACATGAGCAGTTCTTC
>TRBV27|few|NA|TRBJ1-2
CASSFRVNYGYTF
TGTGCCAGCAGTTTCAGGGTAAACTATGGCTACACCTTC
>TRBV5-6|few|NA|TRBJ2-4
CASSTRWSEGSLTKNIQYF
TGTGCCAGCAGCACCCGATGGAGCGAGGGGTCTCTAACCAAAAACATTCAGTACTTC
>TRBV24-1|NA|TRBD2|TRBJ2-1
CATSGGGRREAYNEQFF
TGTGCCACCAGTGGGGGGGGCAGGCGGGAGGCGTACAATGAGCAGTTCTTC
>TRBV5-6|NA|NA|TRBJ2-3
CASSLWGLGADTQYF
TGTGCCAGCAGCTTGTGGGGACTTGGAGCAGATACGCAGTATTTT
>TRBV12-3/TRBV12-4|NA|NA|TRBJ2-1
CASSLTPSGEQFF
TGTGCCAGCAGTTTAACACCCTCAGGGGAGCAGTTCTTC
>TRBV5-1|NA|NA|TRBJ2-1
CASSRKSPSEQFF
TGCGCCAGCAGTAGAAAGAGTCCCAGCGAGCAGTTCTTC
>TRBV7-9|NA|TRBD1|TRBJ2-1
CASSLGQGGNEQFF
TGTGCCAGCAGTTTGGGACAGGGTGGGAATGAGCAGTTCTTC
>TRBV7-9|few|NA|TRBJ2-3
CASSSNPDTQYF
TGTGCCAGCAGCTCAAACCCAGATACGCAGTATTTT
>TRBV18|NA|TRBD1|TRBJ1-6
CASSPPGTGYSPLHF
TGTGCCAGCTCACCACCCGGGACAGGATACTCACCCCTCCACTTT
>TRBV7-6|NA|NA|TRBJ2-7
CASSLLVGALYEQYF
TGTGCCAGCAGCTTATTAGTGGGCGCACTCTACGAGCAGTACTTC
>TRBV21-1|NA|NA|TRBJ2-1
CASYGDHYNEQFF
TGTGCCAGCTACGGGGACCACTACAATGAGCAGTTCTTC
>TRBV4-2|few|TRBD1|TRBJ1-1
CASSQIQSTGVKEAFF
TGTGCCAGCAGCCAAATACAGTCAACAGGGGTAAAGGAAGCTTTCTTT
>TRBV7-2|NA|NA|TRBJ2-4
CASSLGPKNIQYF
TGTGCCAGCAGCTTAGGACCAAAAAACATTCAGTACTTC
>TRBV2|few|NA|TRBJ2-7
CASRREARDRFSRQYF
TGTGCCAGCAGAAGAGAGGCGCGGGACCGATTTTCTCGTCAGTACTTC
>TRBV27|NA|TRBD1|TRBJ1-1
CASDRDRTNTEAFF
TGTGCCAGCGATCGGGACAGAACGAACACTGAAGCTTTCTTT
>TRBV10-3|few|NA|TRBJ1-5
CAISSTGGPPQHF
TGTGCCATCAGCTCGACAGGCGGGCCGCCCCAGCATTTT
>TRBV11-3|NA|NA|TRBJ2-4
CASSLDTGYKNIQYF
TGTGCCAGCAGCTTAGACACGGGTTACAAAAACATTCAGTACTTC
>TRBV2|few|TRBD1|TRBJ2-5
CASSGTGVQETQYF
TGTGCCAGCAGTGGGACAGGAGTCCAAGAGACCCAGTACTTC
>TRBV7-2|few|NA|TRBJ2-7
CASSLPEGYEQYF
TGTGCCAGCAGCCTCCCTGAGGGCTACGAGCAGTACTTC
>TRBV6-5|NA|NA|TRBJ1-4
CASCRASGEKLFF
TGTGCCAGCTGCCGGGCGTCAGGAGAAAAACTGTTTTTT
>TRBV15|NA|NA|TRBJ2-7
CATSRDMEGSYEQYF
TGTGCCACCAGCAGAGATATGGAGGGTTCCTACGAGCAGTACTTC
>TRBV29-1|few|NA|TRBJ2-1
CSADRDTYNEQFF
TGCAGCGCTGACCGGGACACCTACAATGAGCAGTTCTTC
>TRBV7-6|many|TRBD2|TRBJ2-7
CASSLGSSGSSYEQYF
TGTGCCAGCAGCTTAGGAAGTAGCGGGAGCTCCTACGAGCAGTACTTC
>TRBV29-1|NA|NA|TRBJ2-7
CSVYWDVSYEQYF
TGCAGCGTTTATTGGGACGTCTCCTACGAGCAGTACTTC
>TRBV21-1|NA|NA|TRBJ2-7
CASSKGPRHYEQYF
TGTGCCAGCAGCAAAGGACCTCGACACTACGAGCAGTACTTC
>TRBV25-1|few|TRBD1|TRBJ2-1
CASSGLRGQDNEQFF
TGTGCCAGCAGTGGCCTCAGGGGGCAAGACAATGAGCAGTTCTTC
>TRBV5-1|few|NA|TRBJ1-2
CASSRGQPVNYGYTF
TGCGCCAGCAGCCGAGGACAGCCGGTGAACTATGGCTACACCTTC
>TRBV12-3/TRBV12-4|few|NA|TRBJ2-7
CASSLGVGWEQYF
TGTGCCAGCAGTTTAGGGGTGGGCTGGGAGCAGTACTTC
>TRBV7-9|few|NA|TRBJ2-3
CASSLVGQLDTQYF
TGTGCCAGCAGCTTAGTTGGACAGCTGGATACGCAGTATTTT
>TRBV7-6|few|TRBD1|TRBJ2-5
CASSPLRGQVKTQYF
TGTGCCAGCAGCCCCCTGAGGGGGCAAGTAAAGACCCAGTACTTC
>TRBV11-2|few|NA|TRBJ2-6
CASSLVALYVLTF
TGTGCCAGCAGCTTAGTGGCGCTATACGTCCTGACTTTC
>TRBV29-1|few|TRBD1|TRBJ2-7
CSAGQGRSYEQYF
TGCAGCGCTGGACAGGGCCGCTCCTATGAGCAGTACTTC
>TRBV24-1|few|NA|TRBJ2-1
CATSDQGQAGGNEQFF
TGTGCCACCAGTGACCAGGGACAGGCGGGGGGCAATGAGCAGTTCTTC
>TRBV20-1|NA|NA|TRBJ2-1
CSAPASGNSYNEQFF
TGCAGTGCACCTGCCAGCGGCAACTCCTACAATGAGCAGTTCTTC
>TRBV24-1|few|NA|TRBJ2-1
CATSEFPRGHWGEQFF
TGTGCCACCAGTGAGTTCCCTAGGGGTCATTGGGGTGAGCAGTTCTTC
>TRBV24-1|NA|TRBD1|TRBJ2-5
CATSDRGQGMEAQYF
TGTGCCACCAGTGACCGGGGACAGGGCATGGAGGCCCAGTACTTC
>TRBV27|many|NA|TRBJ1-6
CASRTGTPNSPLHF
TGTGCCAGCAGAACCGGGACACCTAATTCACCCCTCCACTTT